These 8 T cell receptor beta chains share one sample of origin, sequenced in a study of metastatic and nonmetastatic thyroid tumors. All patients reached thyroid surgery having received no treatment beforehand. With MiXCR, TCRdb reprocessed the PCR reads. Of about 21,000 clones in the sample, 37% are singletons; the top ten hold around 25%. The source material was tumor tissue. These receptors all stem from a female donor with papillary thyroid cancer or a benign thyroid nodule (not recorded which). Some clones in this sample may be carry-over from other donors' samples.

V usage is TRBV14 and J usage is TRBJ2-1; 9 nucleotides match TRBD2. The CDR3 contains 17 residues. The trim removed 0 bases at V and 5 bases at J, leaving 8 bases unmatched. CDR1 is SGHDN and CDR2 is FVKESK in the germline V gene. The CDR3 region has the DNA TGTGCCAGCAGCCAAGATGCCGCTAGCGGGGCTCACAATGAGCAGTTCTTC. Translation: CASSQDAASGAHNEQFF.

Only a few counts were recorded for this clone. The chain joins TRBV6-1 to TRBJ2-1, with 10 nucleotides matching TRBD2. J gave up 5 bases and V 5 bases, and 6 bases lay outside the gene matches. There are 15 residues in the CDR3. Per the germline V gene, CDR1 is MNHNS and CDR2 is SASEGT. CDR3 in amino acids: CASSPERGGNNEQFF. The CDR3 coding sequence is TGTGCCAGCAGTCCAGAGCGGGGGGGGAACAATGAGCAGTTCTTC.

The V call is TRBV4-3, the J call TRBJ2-1; D is unclear. The germline V and J ends were trimmed by 4 bases and 0 bases, with 7 bases remaining between them. This CDR3 comprises 14 residues. In germline, CDR1 is LGHNA, CDR2 YSLEER. For the CDR3, the DNA is TGCGCCAGCAGCCCCGAGACCTCCTACAATGAGCAGTTCTTC. This codes for CASSPETSYNEQFF.

The rearrangement uses TRBV24-1 and TRBJ1-5; no clear D gene. V was shortened by 7 bases and J by 9 bases, with 6 bases between the two germline ends. The germline CDR1 and CDR2 sequences are KGHDR and SFDVKD. The CDR3 totals 10 residues. CDR3 residues: CATRAGPQHF. In DNA, the CDR3 is TGTGCCACCAGGGCCGGGCCCCAGCATTTT.

This clone was seen only a few times. This chain connects TRBV6-1 to TRBJ2-1; no clear D. The CDR3 covers 14 residues. V was cut by 2 bases and J by 6 bases, with 11 bases left in between. Per germline, CDR1 MNHNS and CDR2 SASEGT. CDR3 bases: TGTGCCAGCAGTGAACGAATAGGCGCCAATGAGCAGTTCTTC. As protein: CASSERIGANEQFF.

The CDR3 DNA follows: TGTGCCTGGAGTAGGGACAGGCCTTATGGCTACACCTTC. Its translation: CAWSRDRPYGYTF. This chain links TRBV30 with TRBJ1-2; 8 bases are shared with TRBD1. V shed 2 bases, J shed 5 bases, and the junction held 4 bases outside the gene matches. Germline V gene sequence: CDR1 GTSNPN, CDR2 SVGIG (reference sequence). The CDR3 is made up of 13 amino acids.

The chain couples TRBV10-3 to TRBJ2-5, with 8 bases lining up with TRBD2. Germline values: CDR1 ENHRY, CDR2 SYGVKD. The CDR3 covers 12 residues. V was pared by 10 bases and J by 5 bases, with 6 bases of the junction left unmatched. The CDR3 nucleotides read TGTGCCACCGGGACTAGTGCGGAGACCCAGTACTTC. Its translation is CATGTSAETQYF.

V is TRBV30 and J is TRBJ2-3; TRBD2 agrees at 9 bases. The CDR3 has 14 amino acids. V lost 8 bases and J lost 1; bases outside the gene matches: 7. Germline CDR1 and CDR2: GTSNPN and SVGIG (reference sequence). The DNA for the CDR3 is TGTGCCGGATATAGCGGGAGTGGCACAGATACGCAGTATTTT. Translation gives CAGYSGSGTDTQYF.